This paragraph covers one T cell receptor (beta chain) sequence. No antigen is known for it. These data are taken from a study of T cell repertoires in cytomegalovirus infection. Study at large: In public TCR beta signatures, there were indications of both CMV infection and matching HLA type.

Using its own MiXCR run on the reads, TCRdb lists one record per CDR3 protein. The table includes 700,000 to 950,000 distinct CDR3 sequences, 32% detected once. V lost 3 bases and J 0 bases, leaving 12 bases between the germline ends. CDR3 length: 15 residues. The chain links TRBV12-3 or TRBV12-4 to TRBJ2-7; possible D gene TRBD2, 5 bases. The source material was cultured CD8+ T cells from PBMCs, sampled from culture after CMV antigen stimulation. The sequence was collected from a human donor in good health (CMV status not recorded). Some clones in this sample may be carry-over from other donors' samples. The CDR3 coding sequence is TGTGCCAGCAGTTTCACCGGGGTAAACTCCTACGAGCAGTACTTC. This gives the protein CASSFTGVNSYEQYF.